The TCR beta chain under discussion was sequenced for a study of cytomegalovirus exposure and HLA in healthy donors. With respect to this clone: Its antigen is not identified.

Findings and caveats of the study: Clonal expansion, a later analysis showed, was greater in HLA-associated TCR beta chains than in equally common others.

The PCR made use of 60 Vbeta and 13 Jbeta primers. TCRdb keeps only in-frame clones here, not all; method: immunoSEQ multiplex PCR. This sample has fewer than 95,000 clones, with more than 70% found just once. Germline V CDR1 and CDR2: KGHSH, LQKENI. The V end was cut by 3 bases, the J end by 1 base, with 12 bases between. The CDR3 contains 15 residues. This TCR came from a man aged 35-49 years in good health and CMV-seronegative. Sequenced input: PBMCs. The V gene is TRBV18, the J gene TRBJ1-1, with D possibly TRBD1 on 6 matching bases. Here the CDR3 DNA reads TGTGCCAGCTCACCTTTGGACAGAACGAACACTGAAGCTTTCTTT. Its translation: CASSPLDRTNTEAFF.